The 31 T cell receptor beta chains reported below all come from one sample, sequenced in a study of blood T cell repertoires in COVID-19. Produced via immunoSEQ multiplex PCR; TCRdb's table is partial and in-frame only. The table has roughly 70,000 clones, 65% to 85% seen once. The sequencing sample was made of peripheral blood. Receptors originate from a woman aged 60-75 years with acute or convalescent COVID-19.

The chain employs TRBV24-1 and TRBJ1-3, with D possibly being TRBD1 (6 bases). Germline-derived CDR1 and CDR2 are KGHDR and SFDVKD. V lost 3 bases to trimming and J lost 2 bases, with 13 bases between them. CDR3 size: 16 residues. CDR3 DNA: TGTGCCACCAGTGATCCCCAGGGGTCCGCTGGAAACACCATATATTTT. It specifies CATSDPQGSAGNTIYF.

The V and J genes are TRBV5-5 and TRBJ2-3, with 9 bases fitting TRBD2. Germline-derived CDR1 and CDR2 are SGHKS and YYEKEE (reference sequence). Trimming at V came to 4 bases and at J to 6 bases, leaving 6 bases not matched to a gene. The CDR3 has 14 amino acids. The CDR3 sequence: CASSHPLAGDTQYF. The CDR3 DNA reads TGTGCCAGCAGCCACCCGCTAGCGGGGGATACGCAGTATTTT.

The chain couples TRBV7-2 to TRBJ1-1; 11 bases match TRBD1. V was clipped by 4 bases and J by 10 bases; unmatched bases: 5. CDR3 length: 13 residues. Germline CDR1 reads SGHTA; CDR2 reads FQGNSA. DNA of the CDR3: TGTGCCAGCAGCTGGACCGGGACAGGGGGAGCTTTCTTT. Residues: CASSWTGTGGAFF.

The V and J genes are TRBV9 and TRBJ1-1, with a weak D call TRBD1 (5 bases). This CDR3 has 12 amino acids. Trimming took off 3 bases at V and 12 bases at J, with 15 bases between the two ends. CDR1 is SGDLS and CDR2 is YYNGEE in the germline V gene. The CDR3 DNA follows: TGTGCCAGCAGCGGAGGCGCGGGGGGAACTTTCTTT. Its protein is CASSGGAGGTFF.

This clone was observed once. The chain has TRBV14 and TRBJ1-2; the D gene is possibly TRBD1 (6 bases). Germline V CDR1 and CDR2: SGHDN, FVKESK. V gave up 0 bases and J gave up 4 bases, with 9 bases separating them. CDR3 size: 14 residues. The CDR3: CASSQDTGTYGYTF. The CDR3 DNA sequence: TGTGCCAGCAGCCAAGATACAGGGACCTATGGCTACACCTTC.

J is TRBJ2-2 and V is TRBV5-1; TRBD2 might be the D (5 bases). This CDR3 is built from 16 residues. The ends were cut back, 1 base at V and 5 bases at J, with 15 bases in the middle. Germline CDR1 and CDR2: SGHRS and YFSETQ. The CDR3 DNA sequence: TGCGCCAGCAGCTTGAGGCAGTTCGAGGGAACCGGGGAGCTGTTTTTT. Its translation: CASSLRQFEGTGELFF.

The rearrangement links TRBV7-8 to TRBJ1-2, with D unresolved. The germline V and J ends were trimmed by 3 bases and 7 bases, with 6 bases remaining between them. The CDR3 is 11 residues long. Germline lookup yields CDR1 SGHVS and CDR2 FQNEAQ. The CDR3 nucleotides are TGTGCCAGCAGCTTGAACGGTGGCTACACCTTC. Its protein is CASSLNGGYTF.

This clone was seen a handful of times. The chain links TRBV20-1 to TRBJ1-4; TRBD1 might be the D (5 bases). Germline CDR1 and CDR2: DFQATT and SNEGSKA (reference sequence). The CDR3 contains 16 residues. V lost 3 bases to trimming and J lost 3 bases, with 17 bases between them. The CDR3 DNA reads TGCAGTGCTAGTCCCTCGGGAGGGGTGGCTAATGAAAAACTGTTTTTT. It codes for CSASPSGGVANEKLFF.

The rearrangement links TRBV19 to TRBJ1-2, with 8 bases that match TRBD1. CDR3 length: 13 amino acids. Germline trimming cut 7 bases from V and 7 bases from J; bases unmatched to any gene: 8. Germline CDR1 LNHDA, CDR2 SQIVND (reference sequence). Here the CDR3 reads CASTTGEVSGYTF. CDR3 in DNA: TGTGCCAGTACGACAGGGGAGGTCTCTGGCTACACCTTC.

The chain's CDR3 is CASSARRGTGRSYSNQPQHF. The CDR3 DNA reads as TGTGCCAGCAGTGCTCGCCGAGGGACCGGGAGATCGTATAGCAATCAGCCCCAGCATTTT. The chain uses TRBV6-1 and TRBJ1-5; a weak D match, TRBD1 (5 bases). Germline-derived CDR1 and CDR2 are MNHNS and SASEGT. CDR3 length: 20 amino acids. Deletions cut 4 bases from V and 0 bases from J, with 25 bases between.

V and J are TRBV19 and TRBJ1-5; D not resolved. Trimming removed 4 bases at V and 12 bases at J, with 19 bases between. CDR1 is LNHDA, CDR2 SQIVND, per germline (reference sequence). The CDR3 sequence is 14 residues long. As DNA, the CDR3 is TGTGCCAGTAGTACCCAGGAAACCTCCAACCACCAGCATTTT. This translates into CASSTQETSNHQHF.

The chain is built from TRBV15 and TRBJ1-2; D unresolved. The CDR3 has 14 amino acids. Germline V gene lookup returns CDR1 LNHNV and CDR2 YYDKDF (reference sequence). The V end lost 4 bases, the J end lost 0 bases, and 9 bases lay between the germline ends. CDR3 bases: TGTGCCACCAGCACCACGCGGACTAACTATGGCTACACCTTC. It translates to CATSTTRTNYGYTF.

The chain links TRBV19 to TRBJ1-6, with 7 nucleotides matching TRBD1. J gave up 8 bases and V 3 bases, and 4 bases lay outside the gene matches. This CDR3 spans 14 amino acids. The V gene's germline CDR1 is LNHDA and CDR2 SQIVND (reference sequence). CDR3 in amino acids: CASSMGQSYSPLHF. Here the CDR3 DNA reads TGTGCCAGTAGTATGGGACAGAGCTATTCACCCCTCCACTTT.

This sequence joins TRBV3-1 (or the pseudogene TRBV3-2) and TRBJ2-7; 11 bases align to TRBD2. Trimming took 2 bases from V and 2 from J; bases not matched to a gene: 5. The CDR3 sequence is 16 residues long. Germline V CDR1 and CDR2: LGHDT, YNNKEL (reference sequence). Here the CDR3 reads CASSQTSGGSTYEQYF. The CDR3 nucleotides read TGTGCCAGCAGCCAAACTAGCGGGGGTTCGACCTACGAGCAGTACTTC.

This chain links TRBV7-9 with TRBJ2-1; 11 bases map to TRBD2. The length of the CDR3 is 15 residues. Germline CDR1 is SEHNR and CDR2 is FQNEAQ (reference sequence). With V trimmed by 3 bases and J by 12 bases, 10 bases remained unmatched. Here the CDR3 reads CASSLVAGGLNRQFF. The CDR3 region has the DNA TGTGCCAGCAGCTTGGTAGCGGGGGGGCTTAATAGGCAGTTCTTC.

This rearrangement joins TRBV5-6 to TRBJ2-2; D is possibly TRBD2 (6 bases). The CDR3 length is 17 residues. The V end lost 4 bases, the J end lost 3 bases, and 19 bases lay between the germline ends. Germline V gene lookup returns CDR1 SGHDT and CDR2 YYEEEE. CDR3 amino acids: CASSPRRRESYTGELFF. Here the CDR3 DNA reads TGTGCCAGCAGCCCACGGAGGAGGGAGTCTTACACCGGGGAGCTGTTTTTT.

The V gene is TRBV6-5, the J gene TRBJ1-1; D is perhaps TRBD1 (6 bases). V shed 0 bases and J shed 4 bases, with 12 bases lying between them. This CDR3 has 15 amino acids. Looked up from germline, CDR1 is MNHEY and CDR2 is SVGAGI. In DNA, the CDR3 is TGTGCCAGCAGTTACTCGTTCAGGGGTGGCACTGAAGCTTTCTTT. As protein: CASSYSFRGGTEAFF.

This clone was detected only once. The rearrangement uses TRBV28 and TRBJ2-3; 7 nucleotides agree with TRBD2. The germline V gene has CDR1 MDHEN and CDR2 SYDVKM. V dropped 4 bases and J dropped 3; count of bases not matched to a gene: 7. This CDR3 contains 15 residues. DNA of the CDR3: TGTGCCAGCAGTTATCCTAGCGGACTGACAGATACGCAGTATTTT. Its protein is CASSYPSGLTDTQYF.

The V and J genes are TRBV13 and TRBJ1-2; TRBD1 matches at 7 bases. The J segment lost 0 bases and the V segment lost 2 bases, leaving 12 bases of the junction unmatched. Germline V gene lookup returns CDR1 PRHDT and CDR2 FYEKMQ (reference sequence). The CDR3 loop spans 18 amino acids. The CDR3 here is CASSLSLHRDSSNYGYTF. The DNA for the CDR3 is TGTGCCAGCAGCTTAAGTCTCCACCGGGACAGTTCTAACTATGGCTACACCTTC. The variable domain in full, completed from reference TRBV13 and TRBJ1-2, reads AAGVIQSPRHLIKEKRETATLKCYPIPRHDTVYWYQQGPGQDPQFLISFYEKMQSDKGSIPDRFSAQQFSDYHSELNMSSLELGDSALYFCASSLSLHRDSSNYGYTFGSGTRLTVV.

The rearrangement uses TRBV12-3 or TRBV12-4 and TRBJ1-4; unclear D gene. The CDR3 extends over 13 amino acids. V was cut by 8 bases and J by 8 bases, with 15 bases left in between. The CDR3 nucleotides read TGTGCCAGCTCTGACAATCTAAGGGAAAAACTGTTTTTT. Amino acids: CASSDNLREKLFF.

This chain joins TRBV7-3 and TRBJ2-3, with 10 bases lining up with TRBD2. This CDR3 has 16 amino acids. In germline, CDR1 is SGHTA, CDR2 FQGTGA. The junction had 8 bases not matched to a gene; V was cut back by 4 bases and J by 4 bases. The CDR3 coding sequence is TGTGCCAGCAGCTCCAGCGGGGGGGCCGTATCAGATACGCAGTATTTT. Protein product: CASSSSGGAVSDTQYF.

This chain joins TRBV10-3 and TRBJ2-1, with TRBD2 as a possible D gene (5 bases). This CDR3 contains 13 residues. V was cut by 0 bases and J by 16 bases, with 16 bases left in between. CDR1 ENHRY and CDR2 SYGVKD come from the germline V gene. The CDR3 DNA sequence: TGTGCCATCAGTGAGTCGATTGGGCGGGTCCCTTTCTTC. Protein product: CAISESIGRVPFF.

The chain employs TRBV7-2 and TRBJ2-2; unclear D gene. This CDR3 spans 14 amino acids. CDR1 is SGHTA, CDR2 FQGNSA, per germline. Trimming took off 5 bases at V and 4 bases at J, with 11 bases between the two ends. In DNA form, the CDR3 reads TGTGCCAGCAGCCCAACAGTAATCACCGGGGAGCTGTTTTTT. This codes for CASSPTVITGELFF.

The V gene is TRBV11-2, the J gene TRBJ1-2; 7 bases line up with TRBD1. J lost 4 bases, V lost 7 bases, and 12 bases had no gene match. The CDR3 has 15 amino acids. Looked up from germline, CDR1 is SGHAT and CDR2 is FQNNGV. The CDR3 sequence: CASTLEGTVGYGYTF. CDR3 nucleotide sequence: TGTGCCAGCACCCTAGAGGGGACAGTGGGCTATGGCTACACCTTC.

The chain carries TRBV4-2 and TRBJ2-6; the D gene is possibly TRBD1 (5 bases). The V and J ends lost 0 bases and 0 bases respectively, with 6 bases between them. The CDR3 has 16 residues. Germline V lookup: CDR1 LGHNA, CDR2 YNFKEQ. DNA for the CDR3: TGTGCCAGCAGCCAAGAACAGGTCTCTGGGGCCAACGTCCTGACTTTC. This gives the protein CASSQEQVSGANVLTF.

This clone was counted only a few times. The V and J genes are TRBV6-5 and TRBJ1-1, with D possibly being TRBD1 (5 bases). This CDR3 spans 14 amino acids. Germline V CDR1 and CDR2: MNHEY, SVGAGI. The germline V and J ends were trimmed by 2 bases and 1 base, with 8 bases remaining between them. CDR3 loop: CASSYRGGNTEAFF. The CDR3, as DNA: TGTGCCAGCAGTTACAGGGGAGGGAACACTGAAGCTTTCTTT.

The V gene is TRBV2, the J gene TRBJ2-5, with TRBD2 matching 10 bases. The CDR3 covers 15 residues. Germline V gene sequence: CDR1 SNHLY, CDR2 FYNNEI. Losses at the gene ends were 0 bases for V and 5 bases for J; bases not matched to a gene: 3. CDR3 sequence: CASSEASGGKETQYF. CDR3 DNA sequence: TGTGCCAGCAGTGAAGCTAGCGGGGGGAAGGAGACCCAGTACTTC.

As regards this clone: Other DNA sequences in this sample translate to the same CDR3. V usage is TRBV6-2 or TRBV6-3 and J usage is TRBJ1-5; D is perhaps TRBD1 (5 bases). Deletions cut 3 bases from V and 5 bases from J, with 11 bases between. The CDR3 length is 14 residues. Germline assignment: CDR1 MNHEY and CDR2 SVGEGT. The CDR3 loop is CASSYSGGDQPQHF. In DNA form, the CDR3 reads TGTGCCAGCAGTTATTCGGGGGGGGATCAGCCCCAGCATTTT.

This chain uses TRBV6-2 or TRBV6-3 with TRBJ2-3, with 9 bases lining up with TRBD2. The CDR3 is 17 residues long. Germline V gene data show CDR1 as MNHEY and CDR2 as SVGEGT. V dropped 0 bases and J dropped 3; count of bases not matched to a gene: 7. The chain's CDR3 is CASSYSPSGEFTDTQYF. The CDR3 DNA reads as TGTGCCAGCAGTTACTCGCCTAGCGGGGAATTTACAGATACGCAGTATTTT.

This chain connects TRBV5-6 to TRBJ1-1; 9 bases are a match to TRBD1. The CDR3 covers 16 residues. Germline V lookup: CDR1 SGHDT, CDR2 YYEEEE. With 4 bases clipped from V and 3 bases from J, the junction kept 10 bases outside the gene matches. CDR3 sequence reads: CASSGPGQGEDTEAFF. The CDR3 DNA follows: TGTGCCAGCAGCGGGCCGGGACAGGGTGAGGACACTGAAGCTTTCTTT.

The chain recombines TRBV3-1 (or the pseudogene TRBV3-2) with TRBJ2-1; TRBD2 matches at 9 bases. Unmatched junction bases numbered 6, after V lost 1 base and J lost 5 bases. CDR1 and CDR2 (germline): LGHDT, YNNKEL (reference sequence). CDR3 length: 16 amino acids. The CDR3 region is CASSQGAGGANNEQFF. DNA for the CDR3: TGTGCCAGCAGCCAAGGTGCGGGGGGGGCCAACAATGAGCAGTTCTTC.